The TCR beta chain under discussion was sequenced for a study of regulatory T cells in long-lasting Graves disease. Of note for this clonotype: Relative to the germline gene, one junction end is altered; a read error may explain this.

Specified time point: persistent/refractory GD, antithyroid drugs over 5 years with positive TRAb. RNA from PBMCs was the source of the TCR library. CDR3 length: 16 amino acids. The V gene's germline CDR1 is WSHSY and CDR2 SAAADI. Researchers made TCR beta libraries by using iRepertoire HTBI primers and running Arm-PCR on CDR3 regions. TCRdb fed the multiplex PCR reads into MiXCR, producing one record per CDR3 protein. Seen here are about 400,000 distinct CDR3 sequences, less than 25% observed once, and the top ten hold roughly 20%. This receptor was taken from a female donor with Graves disease. Specimen: peripheral blood mononuclear cells (PBMCs), collected when the disease was refractory, from a patient treated with antithyroid drugs. This chain links TRBV10-2 with TRBJ2-2, with 11 bases fitting TRBD1. CDR3 sequence reads: CASSELGGQGVGELLF. The DNA for the CDR3 is TGCGCCAGCAGTGAGCTTGGGGGACAGGGGGTCGGGGAGCTGCTTTTT.